This T cell receptor (beta chain) is drawn from a study of cytomegalovirus exposure and HLA in healthy donors. The germline gives CDR1 KGHSY, CDR2 FQNENV. This CDR3 comprises 13 residues. Trimming stripped 2 bases from V and 1 base from J, with 5 bases between. A multiplex PCR was run with 60 Vbeta primers and 13 Jbeta primers. This table comes from immunoSEQ multiplex PCR, and its TCRdb copy is limited to in-frame clones, with some not included. The sample comprises over 150,000 clones, 80% of which are singletons, and around 1.3% rests with the top ten. The specimen was PBMCs. The gene calls are TRBV16 and TRBJ2-5; D gene uncertain. The TCR comes from a woman aged 45 to 65 in good health and CMV-seronegative. The CDR3 sequence is CASSQNSQETQYF. The CDR3 nucleotides read TGTGCCAGCAGCCAAAACAGCCAAGAGACCCAGTACTTC.